One T cell receptor (beta chain) is described in this entry. No antigen is known for it. Base qualities are missing; no much larger clone stands one base away. The CDR3 regions of human TCRbeta chains were analyzed by immunosequencing. For the original study's pipeline: Repertoire TCRs were matched against a reference library of SARS-CoV-2-specific TCRs generated with the MIRA antigen-specificity platform. Breadth meant the fraction of unique TCRs that were SARS-CoV-2-associated, whereas depth meant the fraction of total T cells that were SARS-CoV-2-associated. Using the MIRA data, each spike-specific TCR was assigned both to the spike region to which the TCR was reactive and to a CD4 or CD8 class. Log10-transformed breadth and depth values were compared by one-way ANOVA with Sidak's multiple comparisons tests. In TCRdb, the immuneACCESS table is reduced to in-frame sequences with V and J assigned. These tables do not hold every clone; where another copy was compared, an unresolved V gene accounts for under half, and the others remain unexplained. V, J and clone size are those of that table, while D and trimming were read from the DNA. The sample table lists tens of thousands of clones, roughly nine tenths of them with a count of one. Roughly 17% of the sample is taken by the ten largest.

The time point tag for this specimen amounts to: baseline before first vaccination. Vaccinee samples came from UK trials COV001 and COV002, including a single-blind randomized controlled phase 2/3 trial of AZD1222 (ChAdOx1 nCoV-19) in healthy adults. For TCRbeta chain sequencing, PBMC samples were collected from trial participants at day 0 and at day 28 after the second dose. This sample was included in a study of T cell responses to AZD1222 COVID-19 vaccine (TCRdb year 2021). Broadly, across the study: AZD1222 recipients whose second dose came at about 4 weeks and those whose second dose came at about 12 weeks were combined into one group, since spike-specific TCR depth and breadth did not differ between the two schedules. Trial participants were enrolled by age into 18-55, 56-69 and 70-plus year subgroups, with around 150, 28 and 57 TCR-sequenced participants respectively. A total of 230 to 250 trial participants underwent TCR sequencing, of whom about 210 received two doses of AZD1222 and approximately 25 received two doses of the MenACWY control vaccine. General findings and caveats noted by the study authors: Because no day 14 peak-response samples were available, repertoires were characterized only after the peak T cell response. Epitopes outside the regions mutated in the B.1.351 and B.1.1.7 variants were reportedly recognized by nearly half of the unique spike-specific TCRs. Participants were mostly white British, with more females than males. The authors suggested clonal diversity may have been underestimated. Spike-specific TCR breadth and depth rose significantly after two AZD1222 doses compared with day 0 and with MenACWY recipients. The vaccine-associated CD4 TCRs covered the entire spike protein, and the dominant responses fell in regions 160-218 and 743-854. The 56-69-year group was small, and its depth increase did not reach significance, likely because of low power. Conclusions about previously exposed vaccinees are limited, since just a handful of AZD1222 recipients were seropositive for SARS-CoV-2 at baseline.

The source material was peripheral blood, sampled on day 0 of AZD1222 vaccination. The TCR sequence derives from an adult in good health.

Here the CDR3 is given as CASSFSGLAEETQYF. The DNA sequence is given as TGTGCCAGCAGCTTCTCAGGACTAGCGGAAGAGACCCAGTACTTC. The chain is encoded by TRBV7-9 joined to TRBJ2-5, with 10 bases aligning to TRBD2. Relative to germline, V is missing 3 bases and J is missing 3 bases, with 4 bases of the junction outside any gene match. The germline V gene encodes CDR1 SEHNR and CDR2 FQNEAQ (reference sequence). From the cysteine up to the phenylalanine, the CDR3 has a length of 15 residues. Of the read, only the CDR3 DNA is kept; its 45 bases are in frame from base 1.